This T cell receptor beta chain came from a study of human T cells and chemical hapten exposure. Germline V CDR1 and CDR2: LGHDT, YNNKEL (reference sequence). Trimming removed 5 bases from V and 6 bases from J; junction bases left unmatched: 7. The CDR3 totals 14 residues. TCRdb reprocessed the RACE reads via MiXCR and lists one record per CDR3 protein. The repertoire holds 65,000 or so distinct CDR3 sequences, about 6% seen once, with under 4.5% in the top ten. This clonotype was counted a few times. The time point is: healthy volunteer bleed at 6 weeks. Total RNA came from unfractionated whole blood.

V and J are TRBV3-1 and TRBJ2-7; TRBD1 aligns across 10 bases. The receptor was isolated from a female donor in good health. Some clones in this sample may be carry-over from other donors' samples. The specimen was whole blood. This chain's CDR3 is CASSYDRGRGEQYF. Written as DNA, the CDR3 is TGTGCCAGCAGCTATGACAGGGGGCGAGGCGAGCAGTACTTC.